These T cell receptor beta chains were read from a single sample in a study of CD8 T cells in ankylosing spondylitis. TCRdb re-called the 5' RACE reads through MiXCR, storing one row per CDR3 protein. This sample yields 150,000 to 200,000 distinct CDR3 sequences, of which about 18% are seen a single time; around 4.7% belongs to the top ten. Material for sequencing was blood, either unsorted or a sorted T cell fraction (not recorded which). These receptors came from a male donor under 35 with ankylosing spondylitis or in good health (not recorded which). Each CDR3 is given with its conserved first and last residue. Fields, in order: V gene, D gene, clone size, J gene, CDR3 DNA, CDR3 protein. The D gene is left open where the match is weak. Clone size appears in some rows only: once, few, many, or a class for an expanded clone.

V gene: TRBV24-1
D gene: NA
clone size: many
J gene: TRBJ1-2
CDR3 DNA: TGTGCCACCAGTGATACGACAGGAAGCTTCCCTGGCTACACCTTC
CDR3 protein: CATSDTTGSFPGYTF

V gene: TRBV7-2
D gene: TRBD1
clone size: many
J gene: TRBJ1-1
CDR3 DNA: TGTGCCAGCAGCTCAGACAGGGACACTGAAGCTTTCTTT
CDR3 protein: CASSSDRDTEAFF

V gene: TRBV5-5
D gene: TRBD2
clone size: many
J gene: TRBJ2-5
CDR3 DNA: TGTGCCAGCAGCTTGGAGATGGGAGGGAGGAACCAAGAGACCCAGTACTTC
CDR3 protein: CASSLEMGGRNQETQYF

V gene: TRBV6-2/TRBV6-3
D gene: NA
clone size: NA
J gene: TRBJ2-3
CDR3 DNA: TGTGCCAGCAGTTACTCGACGTCTTGGGATACGCAGTATTTT
CDR3 protein: CASSYSTSWDTQYF

V gene: TRBV25-1
D gene: TRBD2
clone size: many
J gene: TRBJ2-3
CDR3 DNA: TGTGCCAGCAGTGAATGGTCCCTAGCGGGAACCACAGATACGCAGTATTTT
CDR3 protein: CASSEWSLAGTTDTQYF

V gene: TRBV12-3/TRBV12-4
D gene: NA
clone size: many
J gene: TRBJ1-1
CDR3 DNA: TGTGCCAGCAGATGGGGACGGAACACTGAAGCTTTCTTT
CDR3 protein: CASRWGRNTEAFF

V gene: TRBV5-1
D gene: NA
clone size: many
J gene: TRBJ2-5
CDR3 DNA: TGCGCCAGCAGCTTGACGACGGAAGAGACCCAGTACTTC
CDR3 protein: CASSLTTEETQYF

V gene: TRBV12-3/TRBV12-4
D gene: NA
clone size: many
J gene: TRBJ2-7
CDR3 DNA: TGTGCCAGCAGACCACAGGTGCTCTCCTACGAGCAGTACTTC
CDR3 protein: CASRPQVLSYEQYF

V gene: TRBV27
D gene: NA
clone size: many
J gene: TRBJ2-3
CDR3 DNA: TGTGCCAGCAGTCTGGCGGCTAGCACAGATACGCAGTATTTT
CDR3 protein: CASSLAASTDTQYF

V gene: TRBV6-5
D gene: NA
clone size: many
J gene: TRBJ1-6
CDR3 DNA: TGTGCCAGCAGTTACGGCGATACTGATTCACCCCTCCACTTT
CDR3 protein: CASSYGDTDSPLHF

V gene: TRBV12-3/TRBV12-4
D gene: NA
clone size: NA
J gene: TRBJ2-7
CDR3 DNA: TGTGCCAGCAGTTTTAGGCTGGCCTACGAGCAGTACTTC
CDR3 protein: CASSFRLAYEQYF

V gene: TRBV6-1
D gene: TRBD1
clone size: many
J gene: TRBJ1-5
CDR3 DNA: TGTGCCAGCAGCTTGACAGGGGAGGGTCAGCCCCAGCATTTT
CDR3 protein: CASSLTGEGQPQHF

V gene: TRBV3-1
D gene: NA
clone size: many
J gene: TRBJ2-5
CDR3 DNA: TGTGCCAGCAGCCAAGAAGGGCGTCAAGAGACCCAGTACTTC
CDR3 protein: CASSQEGRQETQYF

V gene: TRBV20-1
D gene: TRBD2
clone size: NA
J gene: TRBJ2-1
CDR3 DNA: TGCAGTGCTACCCCGACTAGCGGCCCTAGTAACGCCTACAATGAGCAGTTCTTC
CDR3 protein: CSATPTSGPSNAYNEQFF

V gene: TRBV4-2
D gene: NA
clone size: NA
J gene: TRBJ2-1
CDR3 DNA: TGTGCCAGCAGCCAAGATTATACAATCCCTGAGCAGTTCTTC
CDR3 protein: CASSQDYTIPEQFF

V gene: TRBV5-6
D gene: TRBD1
clone size: many
J gene: TRBJ1-5
CDR3 DNA: TGTGCCAGCAGCCTACGGGAGACAGGGTTTCGGCAGCCCCAGCATTTT
CDR3 protein: CASSLRETGFRQPQHF

V gene: TRBV6-2/TRBV6-3
D gene: NA
clone size: many
J gene: TRBJ1-1
CDR3 DNA: TGTGCCAGCAGTTACAGGGGGAATTATGAAGCTTTCTTT
CDR3 protein: CASSYRGNYEAFF

V gene: TRBV29-1
D gene: NA
clone size: NA
J gene: TRBJ2-7
CDR3 DNA: TGCAGCGTTAGGTGGCACTACGAGCAGTACTTC
CDR3 protein: CSVRWHYEQYF

V gene: TRBV6-5
D gene: TRBD2
clone size: NA
J gene: TRBJ2-3
CDR3 DNA: TGTGCCAGCAGTTACGGGCGGGAGGCAGATACGCAGTATTTT
CDR3 protein: CASSYGREADTQYF